Listed below are T cell receptor beta chains from one sample, sequenced in a study of CD4 T cell repertoires in COVID-19. Data came from immunoSEQ multiplex PCR; TCRdb stores just in-frame clones and leaves some out. The table shows fewer than 25,000 clones, with over 90% occurring only once. The sequenced sample was circulating follicular helper CD4+ T cells (cTfh) from blood, obtained before the COVID-19 pandemic. These receptor sequences come from a human donor who had COVID-19. CDR3s include the opening cysteine and the closing phenylalanine or tryptophan. D genes are given only for firm matches. Size values are once, few and many counts, or a class for expanded clones, and some rows have none.

16 few TRBJ2-7 TRBV6-1 TRBD2 TGTGCCAGCAGTGTTGCCCCGGGACTAGCGGGGTTGGAGCAGTACTTC CASSVAPGLAGLEQYF
13 few TRBJ1-1 TRBV6-5 NA TGTGCCAGCAGTTACTCGACGGGGGGTGAAGCTTTCTTT CASSYSTGGEAFF
14 NA TRBJ2-3 TRBV7-6 NA TGTGCCAGCAGCTTAGACGGGGGTTGGGATACGCAGTATTTT CASSLDGGWDTQYF
14 NA TRBJ2-5 TRBV6-1 TRBD1 TGTGCCAGCAGCGTACAGGGGAGAGGAGAGACCCAGTACTTC CASSVQGRGETQYF
13 NA TRBJ2-5 TRBV19 NA TGTGCCAGTAGTTTTGTGTTCGGGGAGACCCAGTACTTC CASSFVFGETQYF
15 NA TRBJ2-5 TRBV5-1 NA TGCGCCAGCAGGCTAGACCCCGGGAGAGTGGAGACCCAGTACTTC CASRLDPGRVETQYF
13 NA TRBJ1-1 TRBV11-2 NA TGTGCCAGCAGCTCGTTGTTGAACACTGAAGCTTTCTTT CASSSLLNTEAFF
16 NA TRBJ1-1 TRBV7-9 TRBD1 TGTGCCAGCAGCTTGGGGGACAGGAATATGAACACTGAAGCTTTCTTT CASSLGDRNMNTEAFF
17 NA TRBJ2-5 TRBV11-1 TRBD2 TGTGCCAGCAGCCCGGGTAGGGGGACTAGGAATTTGGAGACCCAGTACTTC CASSPGRGTRNLETQYF
14 NA TRBJ2-2 TRBV4-1 NA TGCGCCAGCGGTCCCGGGACGAACACCGGGGAGCTGTTTTTT CASGPGTNTGELFF
14 NA TRBJ1-5 TRBV7-9 TRBD1 TGTGCCAGCAGCTTAGGGGACAGGGGTCAGCCCCAGCATTTT CASSLGDRGQPQHF
17 NA TRBJ2-7 TRBV6-1 TRBD2 TGTGCCAGCAGAGAAAATAAAGGGCCAGCGGGATCCTACGAGCAGTACTTC CASRENKGPAGSYEQYF
13 NA TRBJ2-5 TRBV11-3 NA TGTGCCAGCAGCTTAAACAGTCAAGAGAGCCAGTACTTC CASSLNSQESQYF
16 NA TRBJ2-2 TRBV2 TRBD1 TGTGCCAGCAGTGATATTTGGACAGGGAACTCGGGGGAGCTGTTTTTT CASSDIWTGNSGELFF
16 NA TRBJ1-5 TRBV5-1 NA TGCGCCAGCAGCCCGGGGGGGTCAGCTAGCAATCAGCCCCAGCATTTT CASSPGGSASNQPQHF
14 NA TRBJ1-1 TRBV10-3 NA TGTGCCATCAGGAAAGACACAGGGCACACTGAAGCTTTCTTT CAIRKDTGHTEAFF
14 NA TRBJ1-6 TRBV10-2 TRBD1 TGCGCCAGCGCCATGGAGACAGGGGTGTCACCCCTCCACTTT CASAMETGVSPLHF
12 NA TRBJ2-7 TRBV18 NA TGTGCCAGCTCACCAACTTCCTACGAGCAGTACTTC CASSPTSYEQYF
13 NA TRBJ2-2 TRBV19 NA TGTGCCAGTAGTATTTCCGACACCGGGGAGCTGTTTTTT CASSISDTGELFF
15 NA TRBJ2-3 TRBV27 NA TGTGCCAGCAGTTTAACCCGACAGAGCACAGATACGCAGTATTTT CASSLTRQSTDTQYF
15 NA TRBJ2-7 TRBV14 NA TGTGCCAGCAGCCCCCCGGGTGGGGCTTCTGCCGAGCAGTACTTC CASSPPGGASAEQYF
17 NA TRBJ2-2 TRBV25-1 TRBD2 TGTGCCAGCAGTGAAACGCGGGGGGGCCGAGGGACCGGGGAGCTGTTTTTT CASSETRGGRGTGELFF
15 NA TRBJ2-2 TRBV5-6 TRBD2 TGTGCCAGCAGCTTGGGTAGCGGGGGAACCGGGGAGCTGTTTTTT CASSLGSGGTGELFF
14 NA TRBJ1-1 TRBV19 NA TGTGCCAGTAGAACCGGGGATACGAACACTGAAGCTTTCTTT CASRTGDTNTEAFF
15 NA TRBJ2-1 TRBV11-2 NA TGTGCCAGCCTCCTGGGGCCGAACTCCTACAATGAGCAGTTCTTC CASLLGPNSYNEQFF
15 NA TRBJ2-7 TRBV2 TRBD1 TGTGCCAGCAGCCTTGTCCCGGGACAGGGCCACGAGCAGTACTTC CASSLVPGQGHEQYF
12 NA TRBJ1-1 TRBV6-5 NA TGTGCCAGCAGTGCCCTCAGGGGTGAAGCTTTCTTT CASSALRGEAFF
13 once TRBJ2-7 TRBV27 TRBD2 TGTGCCAGTCAGAGGGGAGGGACCTACGAGCAGTACTTC CASQRGGTYEQYF
13 NA TRBJ1-2 TRBV19 NA TGTGCCAGTAGAAGTGGGGGGATCTATGGCTACACCTTC CASRSGGIYGYTF
13 once TRBJ2-1 TRBV5-1 TRBD1 TGCGCCAGCAATCCGGGACAGGGGCATGAGCAGTTCTTC CASNPGQGHEQFF
14 NA TRBJ1-2 TRBV18 NA TGTGCCAGCTCACCTCTAGAGGGAAACTATGGCTACACCTTC CASSPLEGNYGYTF
18 once TRBJ2-1 TRBV11-2 TRBD2 TGTGCCAGCAGCTTAGATTATTCGGGACTAGCGACTGACAATGAGCAGTTCTTC CASSLDYSGLATDNEQFF
16 NA TRBJ2-3 TRBV9 NA TGTGCCAGCAGCGTAGCGGCGGGGGCGGGGGCAGATACGCAGTATTTT CASSVAAGAGADTQYF
14 NA TRBJ2-5 TRBV5-6 NA TGTGCCAGCAGCTTCCAGATGTGGCAAGAGACCCAGTACTTC CASSFQMWQETQYF
15 NA TRBJ1-3 TRBV2 TRBD1 TGTGCCAGCACTTTAACCCAGGGGGCAGGAAACACCATATATTTT CASTLTQGAGNTIYF
13 NA TRBJ1-6 TRBV2 TRBD1 TGTGCCAGCCGGGGACAGGCGAATTCACCCCTCCACTTT CASRGQANSPLHF
15 NA TRBJ1-2 TRBV4-1 NA TGCGCCAGCAGCCAAGATCTCGGACAGAGCTATGGCTACACCTTC CASSQDLGQSYGYTF
13 few TRBJ1-1 TRBV14 NA TGTGCCAGCAGCCGCGAATTACGAACTGAAGCTTTCTTT CASSRELRTEAFF
16 NA TRBJ1-4 TRBV5-1 TRBD1 TGCGCCAGCAGCTTGCCAACAGGGGCAACTAATGAAAAACTGTTTTTT CASSLPTGATNEKLFF
14 NA TRBJ2-4 TRBV7-9 TRBD2 TGTGCCAGCAGCATTCGTATGGGAGGGGACATTCAGTACTTC CASSIRMGGDIQYF
14 NA TRBJ1-1 TRBV5-1 NA TGCGCCAGCAGCTTGGATAGTCTAGCCACTGAAGCTTTCTTT CASSLDSLATEAFF
13 NA TRBJ2-3 TRBV19 NA TGTGCCAGTAGTATGGGCCTCACAGATACGCAGTATTTT CASSMGLTDTQYF
17 NA TRBJ2-1 TRBV10-3 TRBD2 TGTGCCATCAGTGCCTGGCCAGCGGGAGAGGGGTTGGGTGAGCAGTTCTTC CAISAWPAGEGLGEQFF
14 NA TRBJ2-1 TRBV7-6 NA TGTGCCAGCAGCTTGGGAGGTCCCTACAATGAGCAGTTCTTC CASSLGGPYNEQFF
14 NA TRBJ1-1 TRBV28 TRBD1 TGTGCCAGCAGTCCTGACAGGGGGAACACTGAAGCTTTCTTT CASSPDRGNTEAFF
15 once TRBJ2-1 TRBV9 TRBD1 TGTGCCAGCAGCGCCGGACAGGGAAATATCGATGAGCAGTTCTTC CASSAGQGNIDEQFF
13 NA TRBJ2-7 TRBV2 TRBD1 TGTGCCAGCAGTGTGGACAGGGGGCGCGTGCAGTACTTC CASSVDRGRVQYF
13 NA TRBJ2-1 TRBV27 NA TGTGCCAGCAGGACTGACTTACACAATGAGCAGTTCTTC CASRTDLHNEQFF
15 NA TRBJ1-1 TRBV18 NA TGTGCCAGCTCACCACCGAATAGCTTGAACACTGAAGCTTTCTTT CASSPPNSLNTEAFF